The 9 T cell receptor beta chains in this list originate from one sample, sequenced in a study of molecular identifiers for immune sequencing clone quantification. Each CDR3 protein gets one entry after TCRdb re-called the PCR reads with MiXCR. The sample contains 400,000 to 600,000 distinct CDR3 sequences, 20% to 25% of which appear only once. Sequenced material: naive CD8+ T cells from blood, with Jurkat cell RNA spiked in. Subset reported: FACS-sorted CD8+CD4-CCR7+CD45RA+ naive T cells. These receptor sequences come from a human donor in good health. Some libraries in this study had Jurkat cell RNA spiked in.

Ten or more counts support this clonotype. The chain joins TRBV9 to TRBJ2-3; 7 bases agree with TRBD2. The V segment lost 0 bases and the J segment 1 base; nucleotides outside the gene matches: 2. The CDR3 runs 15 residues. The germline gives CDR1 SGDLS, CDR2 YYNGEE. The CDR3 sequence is CASSVGGGGTDTQYF. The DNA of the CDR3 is TGTGCCAGCAGCGTAGGGGGAGGGGGCACAGATACGCAGTATTTT.

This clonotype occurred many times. CDR3 nucleotides: TGTGCCAGCAGCTTGAGCTCTGGAAACACCATATATTTT. Amino acids: CASSLSSGNTIYF. V and J are TRBV9 and TRBJ1-3; D is unclear. Trimming left V 4 bases short and J 0 bases short, with 5 bases between. The CDR3 contains 13 residues. Germline assignment: CDR1 SGDLS and CDR2 YYNGEE.

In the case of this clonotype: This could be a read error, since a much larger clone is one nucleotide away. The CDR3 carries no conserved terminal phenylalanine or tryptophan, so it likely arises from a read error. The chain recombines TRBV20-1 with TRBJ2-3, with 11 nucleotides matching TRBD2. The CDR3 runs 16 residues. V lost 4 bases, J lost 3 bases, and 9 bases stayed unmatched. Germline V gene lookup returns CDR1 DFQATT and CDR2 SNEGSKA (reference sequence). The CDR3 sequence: CSAKPPRLAGTDTQYS. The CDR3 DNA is TGCAGTGCTAAACCTCCTAGACTAGCGGGAACAGATACGCAGTATTCT.

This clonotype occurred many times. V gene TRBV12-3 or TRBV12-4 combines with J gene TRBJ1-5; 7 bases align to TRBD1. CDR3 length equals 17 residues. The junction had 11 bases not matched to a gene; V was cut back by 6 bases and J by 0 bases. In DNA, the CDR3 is TGTGCCAGCAGCGGACAGGACGGACTCTATAGCAATCAGCCCCAGCATTTT. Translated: CASSGQDGLYSNQPQHF.

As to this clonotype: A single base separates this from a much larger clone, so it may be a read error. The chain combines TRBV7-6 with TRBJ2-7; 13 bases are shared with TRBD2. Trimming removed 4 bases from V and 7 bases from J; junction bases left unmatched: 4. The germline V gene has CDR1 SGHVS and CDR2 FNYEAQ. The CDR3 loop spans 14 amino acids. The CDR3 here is CASSWTSGGGEQYF. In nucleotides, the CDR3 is TGTGCCAGCAGCTGGACTAGCGGGGGTGGGGAGCAGTACTTC.

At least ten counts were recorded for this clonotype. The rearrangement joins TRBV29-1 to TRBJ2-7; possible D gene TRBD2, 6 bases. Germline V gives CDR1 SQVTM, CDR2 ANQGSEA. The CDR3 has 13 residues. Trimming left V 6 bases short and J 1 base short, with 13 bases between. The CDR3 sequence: CSVGSGTSYEQYF. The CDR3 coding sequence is TGCAGCGTCGGATCCGGGACTTCCTACGAGCAGTACTTC.

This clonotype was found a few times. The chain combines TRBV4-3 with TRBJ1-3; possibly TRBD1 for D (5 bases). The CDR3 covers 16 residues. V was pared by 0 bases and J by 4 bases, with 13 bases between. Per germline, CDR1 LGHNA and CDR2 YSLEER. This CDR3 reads CASSQDGSGSGNTIYF. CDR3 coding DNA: TGCGCCAGCAGCCAAGACGGGTCAGGGTCCGGAAACACCATATATTTT.

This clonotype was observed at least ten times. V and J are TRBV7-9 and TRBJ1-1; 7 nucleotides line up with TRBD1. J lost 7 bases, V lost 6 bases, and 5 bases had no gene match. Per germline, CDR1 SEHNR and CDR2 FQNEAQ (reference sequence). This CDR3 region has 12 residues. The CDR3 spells CASRQDRREAFF. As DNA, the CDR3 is TGTGCCAGCAGACAGGACAGGCGTGAAGCTTTCTTT.

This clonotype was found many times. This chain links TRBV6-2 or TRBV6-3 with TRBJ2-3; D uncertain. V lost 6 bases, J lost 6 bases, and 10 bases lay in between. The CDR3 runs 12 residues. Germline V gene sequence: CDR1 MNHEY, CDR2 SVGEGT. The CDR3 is CASRSWTDTQYF. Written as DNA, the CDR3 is TGTGCCAGCAGGAGTTGGACGGATACGCAGTATTTT.